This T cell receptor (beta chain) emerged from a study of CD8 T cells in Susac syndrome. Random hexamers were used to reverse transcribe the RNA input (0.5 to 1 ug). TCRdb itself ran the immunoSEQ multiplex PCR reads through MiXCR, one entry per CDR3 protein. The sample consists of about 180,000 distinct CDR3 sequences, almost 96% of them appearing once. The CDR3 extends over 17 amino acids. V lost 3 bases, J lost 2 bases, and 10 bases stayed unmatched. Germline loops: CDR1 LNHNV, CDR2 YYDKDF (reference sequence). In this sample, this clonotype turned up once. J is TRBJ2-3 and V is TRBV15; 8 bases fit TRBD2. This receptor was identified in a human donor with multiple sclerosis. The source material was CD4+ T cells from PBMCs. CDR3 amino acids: CATSRGGGPEYTDTQYF. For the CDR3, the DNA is TGTGCCACCAGCAGGGGCGGGGGGCCAGAATACACAGATACGCAGTATTTT.